The 15 T cell receptor beta chains in this list originate from one sample, sequenced in a study of blood T cell repertoires in COVID-19. Only in-frame clones appear in the TCRdb table, and some are missing; sequencing was by immunoSEQ multiplex PCR. Of fewer than 400,000 clones listed, roughly 90% are singletons. Sequencing was carried out using PBMCs or T cells enriched from blood (not recorded which). These receptors were obtained from a woman between 18 and 30 years old who had recovered from COVID-19.

The chain has TRBV7-8 and TRBJ2-1; TRBD1 matches at 7 bases. CDR1 is SGHVS and CDR2 is FQNEAQ in the germline V gene. The CDR3 has 15 residues. J gave up 2 bases and V 5 bases, and 6 bases lay outside the gene matches. The CDR3, as DNA: TGTGCCAGCAGCAGTCGGGACAGACCCTACAATGAGCAGTTCTTC. Protein sequence: CASSSRDRPYNEQFF. Variable domain in full (rest from reference TRBV7-8 and TRBJ2-1): GAGVSQSPRYKVAKRGQDVALRCDPISGHVSLFWYQQALGQGPEFLTYFQNEAQLDKSGLPSDRFFAERPEGSVSTLKIQRTQQEDSAVYLCASSSRDRPYNEQFFGPGTRLTVL.

This chain links TRBV10-3 with TRBJ1-1; 8 bases fit TRBD1. Trimming at V came to 7 bases and at J to 4 bases, leaving 11 bases not matched to a gene. The CDR3 contains 15 residues. CDR1 is ENHRY, CDR2 SYGVKD, per germline. The CDR3 loop reads CAITSGQDGGTEAFF. The CDR3 DNA sequence: TGTGCCATCACATCGGGACAGGACGGGGGCACTGAAGCTTTCTTT.

V is TRBV27 and J is TRBJ1-1; D gene ambiguous. The germline CDR1 and CDR2 sequences are MNHEY and SMNVEV (reference sequence). Trimming took off 8 bases at V and 0 bases at J, with 10 bases between the two ends. This CDR3 region has 13 residues. The CDR3 DNA reads TGTGCCAGCGCTATCGGGTTGAACACTGAAGCTTTCTTT. It encodes CASAIGLNTEAFF.

V is TRBV7-6 and J is TRBJ1-4, with TRBD1 matching 7 bases. The trim removed 4 bases at V and 4 bases at J, leaving 3 bases unmatched. Germline V gives CDR1 SGHVS, CDR2 FNYEAQ. The CDR3 extends over 14 amino acids. CDR3 residues: CASSSGQVNEKLFF. CDR3 DNA: TGTGCCAGCAGCTCAGGACAGGTTAATGAAAAACTGTTTTTT. Drawing the rest from reference TRBV7-6 and TRBJ1-4, the complete variable domain is GAGVSQSPRYKVTKRGQDVALRCDPISGHVSLYWYRQALGQGPEFLTYFNYEAQQDKSGLPNDRFSAERPEGSISTLTIQRTEQRDSAMYRCASSSGQVNEKLFFGSGTQLSVL.

The V call is TRBV7-3, the J call TRBJ2-3; tentative D call: TRBD2 (6 bases). This CDR3 contains 15 residues. The germline gives CDR1 SGHTA, CDR2 FQGTGA. Trimming shortened V by 5 bases and J by 2 bases, and 14 bases separated the two germline ends. CDR3 loop: CASSPTGELTDTQYF. CDR3 nucleotides: TGTGCCAGCAGCCCCACGGGGGAGCTCACAGATACGCAGTATTTT.

The chain uses TRBV6-5 and TRBJ2-1, with TRBD1 as a possible D gene (5 bases). CDR1 is MNHEY and CDR2 is SVGAGI in the germline V gene. This CDR3 has 14 residues. V lost 2 bases and J 6 bases, leaving 11 bases between the germline ends. The CDR3 loop reads CASSYPQGGNEQFF. The CDR3 nucleotides read TGTGCCAGCAGTTACCCGCAGGGCGGCAATGAGCAGTTCTTC.

J is TRBJ1-3 and V is TRBV7-6; 7 bases agree with TRBD1. The germline gives CDR1 SGHVS, CDR2 FNYEAQ. Trimming took 9 bases from V and 5 from J; bases not matched to a gene: 10. The CDR3 runs to 14 residues. The CDR3 protein is CASRQGGSRNTIYF. CDR3 DNA sequence: TGTGCCAGTAGACAGGGAGGTTCCCGAAACACCATATATTTT.

The chain couples TRBV30 to TRBJ2-2, with TRBD1 identical over 8 bases. V shed 0 bases and J 1 base; nucleotides not matched to a gene: 4. The CDR3 is 16 amino acids. The germline gives CDR1 GTSNPN, CDR2 SVGIG (reference sequence). The CDR3 DNA reads as TGTGCCTGGAGTGTATACAGGGGGTGGAACACCGGGGAGCTGTTTTTT. Residues: CAWSVYRGWNTGELFF.

V usage is TRBV7-3 and J usage is TRBJ1-2; 8 bases match TRBD1. V shed 2 bases, J shed 5 bases, and the junction held 13 bases outside the gene matches. The germline V gene encodes CDR1 SGHTA and CDR2 FQGTGA. The CDR3 is 17 amino acids. This CDR3 is CASSLEARQGKGYGYTF. The CDR3 DNA reads as TGTGCCAGCAGCTTAGAGGCCCGACAGGGGAAAGGGTATGGCTACACCTTC.

CDR3 sequence reads: CASSPGTGGAEAFF. As DNA, the CDR3 is TGTGCCAGCAGCCCTGGGACGGGAGGCGCTGAAGCTTTCTTT. This rearrangement joins TRBV5-5 to TRBJ1-1, with TRBD1 as a possible D gene (5 bases). Germline-derived CDR1 and CDR2 are SGHKS and YYEKEE (reference sequence). The CDR3 has 14 residues. V lost 4 bases and J lost 6, with 16 bases in between.

This clone was seen many times. The rearrangement uses TRBV3-1 (or the pseudogene TRBV3-2) and TRBJ2-1; 12 positions match TRBD2. Trimming cost V 4 bases and J 5 bases; bases outside gene matches: 9. In germline, CDR1 is LGHDT, CDR2 YNNKEL (reference sequence). The CDR3 runs to 17 residues. DNA of the CDR3: TGTGCCAGCAGCCCGACTAGCGGGAGAGTGCTAAACAATGAGCAGTTCTTC. Amino acid sequence: CASSPTSGRVLNNEQFF.

A single count supports this clone. This rearrangement joins TRBV18 to TRBJ1-5, with TRBD1 matching over 10 bases. The CDR3 length is 17 residues. The germline V gene encodes CDR1 KGHSH and CDR2 LQKENI. V gave up 2 bases and J gave up 5 bases; unmatched junction bases: 9. Here the CDR3 DNA reads TGTGCCAGCTCACCATTGGACAGGGGGGTCGTCGATCAGCCCCAGCATTTT. The encoded protein is CASSPLDRGVVDQPQHF.

This chain uses TRBV6-2 or TRBV6-3 with TRBJ1-5; D gene ambiguous. V shed 2 bases and J shed 9 bases, with 5 bases lying between them. Germline CDR1 reads MNHEY; CDR2 reads SVGEGT. The CDR3 length is 11 residues. CDR3 DNA sequence: TGTGCCAGCAGTTACAGCGGGCCCCAGCATTTT. As protein: CASSYSGPQHF.

The V call is TRBV7-2, the J call TRBJ2-1; 14 bases are a match to TRBD2. Trimming at V came to 5 bases and at J to 7 bases, leaving 10 bases not matched to a gene. Germline V lookup: CDR1 SGHTA, CDR2 FQGNSA. This CDR3 has 17 amino acids. The CDR3 loop is CASSTGRGLAGENEQFF. The CDR3 DNA follows: TGTGCCAGCAGCACAGGCCGGGGACTAGCGGGAGAAAATGAGCAGTTCTTC.

This rearrangement joins TRBV29-1 to TRBJ1-2; the D gene is possibly TRBD1 (5 bases). Trimming shortened V by 5 bases and J by 5 bases, and 12 bases separated the two germline ends. The length of the CDR3 is 12 residues. Germline CDR1 SQVTM, CDR2 ANQGSEA. CDR3 DNA: TGCAGCGTTCTGCAGGGAGGATATGGCTACACCTTC. It is translated as CSVLQGGYGYTF.